This T cell receptor beta chain derives from a study of blood T cell repertoires in COVID-19. Study-wide background: Researchers got acute and convalescent COVID-19 samples from the United States, Italy and Spain. The cDNA or gDNA used as material had been derived from T cells, B-cell-depleted T cells, or PBMCs.

This CDR3 is built from 14 residues. V was pared by 6 bases and J by 8 bases, with 19 bases between. Germline assignment: CDR1 LGHDT and CDR2 YNNKEL (reference sequence). In the study's own analysis: Estimates of nucleated cell counts were drawn from the amplification of reference gene primers. This table comes from immunoSEQ multiplex PCR, and its TCRdb copy is limited to in-frame clones, with some not included. That table is the source of V, J and clone size, and D and trimming were worked out from the DNA. The sample lists 110,000 or so clones, around 84% occurring once. The sample was peripheral blood. The chain carries TRBV3-1 (or the pseudogene TRBV3-2) and TRBJ1-2; D is unclear. This sequence was found in a human donor in a cohort sampled during active COVID-19. The CDR3 DNA follows: TGTGCCAGCAGTCCCGTAACTCGAAGCAAGGGCTACACCTTC. Translated, it gives CASSPVTRSKGYTF.